The next 27 T cell receptor beta chains were all read from a single sample in a study of blood T cells in healthy people across ages. Using a J-beta primer mix together with a sample-barcoded 5' primer, a second PCR was run for roughly 6 to 12 cycles. TCRdb re-called the 5' RACE reads with MiXCR, one entry per CDR3 protein. The sample records about 750,000 distinct CDR3 sequences, about 55% being singletons. Sequencing input: blood. The receptors here all came from a man older than 75 in good health.

V usage is TRBV10-1 and J usage is TRBJ2-2; 8 positions match TRBD1. The junction had 7 bases not matched to a gene; V was cut back by 5 bases and J by 2 bases. CDR3 size: 16 residues. The germline V gene encodes CDR1 WNHNN and CDR2 SYGVQD (reference sequence). The CDR3: CASSTRTGSNTGELFF. In DNA, the CDR3 is TGCGCCAGCAGTACCCGGACAGGGTCAAACACCGGGGAGCTGTTTTTT.

On this clonotype itself: With a much larger clone just one base away, this may be a read error. This chain links TRBV29-1 with TRBJ2-1; D is undetermined. CDR1 is SQVTM, CDR2 ANQGSEA, per germline. Trimming took off 5 bases at V and 8 bases at J, with 10 bases between the two ends. This CDR3 contains 11 residues. The DNA for the CDR3 is TGCAGCGTTAATATCCGGGATGAGCAGTTCTTC. Its translation is CSVNIRDEQFF.

The gene calls are TRBV6-6 and TRBJ1-5; D might be TRBD1 (6 bases). V was shortened by 8 bases and J by 2 bases, with 16 bases between the two germline ends. Germline-derived CDR1 and CDR2 are MNHNY and SVGAGI (reference sequence). The CDR3 runs 15 residues. The CDR3 nucleotides are TGTGCCAGCGAGTGGGAACAGGGAGGCAATCAGCCCCAGCATTTT. Amino acid sequence: CASEWEQGGNQPQHF.

This chain links TRBV27 with TRBJ2-3; D uncertain. V dropped 8 bases and J dropped 8 bases, with 14 bases sitting between them. In germline, CDR1 is MNHEY, CDR2 SMNVEV (reference sequence). This CDR3 contains 12 residues. The chain's CDR3 is CASGLPGGTQYF. DNA of the CDR3: TGTGCCAGCGGTCTACCAGGCGGTACGCAGTATTTT.

The CDR3 protein is CASSSGLAGGLRDAYF. CDR3 DNA: TGTGCCAGCAGCTCGGGACTAGCGGGAGGGTTGAGAGACGCGTATTTT. This rearrangement joins TRBV11-2 to TRBJ2-3; TRBD2 matches 16 bases. V was clipped by 4 bases and J by 14 bases; unmatched bases: 12. Germline V gene sequence: CDR1 SGHAT, CDR2 FQNNGV. This CDR3 contains 16 residues.

This chain joins TRBV4-1 and TRBJ1-4, with 7 bases lining up with TRBD1. With V trimmed by 4 bases and J by 8 bases, 4 bases remained unmatched. The germline gives CDR1 MGHRA, CDR2 YSYEKL. There are 13 residues in the CDR3. The chain's CDR3 is CASSLGTAEKLFF. DNA for the CDR3: TGCGCCAGCAGCCTCGGGACAGCGGAAAAACTGTTTTTT.

V usage is TRBV27 and J usage is TRBJ1-5; unclear D gene. CDR1 is MNHEY, CDR2 SMNVEV, per germline (reference sequence). CDR3 size: 15 residues. Trimming removed 8 bases from V and 4 bases from J, with 18 bases in between. CDR3: CASSPSPGWNQPQHF. CDR3 bases: TGTGCCAGCTCCCCATCGCCGGGGTGGAATCAGCCCCAGCATTTT.

Only a few counts were recorded for this clonotype. The gene calls are TRBV29-1 and TRBJ2-3; perhaps TRBD2 as D (5 bases). Per the germline V gene, CDR1 is SQVTM and CDR2 is ANQGSEA. The germline V and J ends were trimmed by 7 bases and 5 bases, with 10 bases remaining between them. This CDR3 is 11 amino acids long. The CDR3 loop reads CSAIRGDTQYF. The CDR3 DNA reads as TGCAGCGCTATTCGGGGAGATACGCAGTATTTT.

This chain connects TRBV3-1 to TRBJ2-5; 12 bases agree with TRBD2. V was clipped by 5 bases and J by 11 bases; unmatched bases: 12. From germline, CDR1 is LGHDT and CDR2 YNNKEL (reference sequence). CDR3 length: 15 amino acids. The CDR3: CASSSRLAGAAEQYF. The CDR3 DNA is TGTGCCAGCAGCTCTCGACTAGCGGGAGCCGCGGAGCAGTACTTC.

The chain has TRBV7-2 and TRBJ1-2; D possibly corresponds to TRBD1 (5 bases). V was trimmed by 1 base and J by 6 bases, leaving 12 bases between them. The CDR3 length is 14 residues. Germline assignment: CDR1 SGHTA and CDR2 FQGNSA. The CDR3 DNA follows: TGTGCCAGCAGCTTAGGTCCGGGGGAAGATGGCTACACCTTC. Its protein product is CASSLGPGEDGYTF. Drawing the rest from reference TRBV7-2 and TRBJ1-2, the complete variable domain is GAGVSQSPSNKVTEKGKDVELRCDPISGHTALYWYRQSLGQGLEFLIYFQGNSAPDKSGLPSDRFSAERTGGSVSTLTIQRTQQEDSAVYLCASSLGPGEDGYTFGSGTRLTVV.

The rearrangement links TRBV3-1 to TRBJ2-5; D is unresolved. CDR3 length: 14 residues. Trimming removed 0 bases from V and 5 bases from J, with 10 bases in between. CDR1 is LGHDT and CDR2 is YNNKEL in the germline V gene (reference sequence). The CDR3 loop is CASSQDTGGETQYF. The CDR3 DNA reads as TGTGCCAGCAGCCAAGATACCGGCGGCGAGACCCAGTACTTC.

This chain uses TRBV20-1 with TRBJ2-3, with D possibly matching TRBD2 (5 bases). CDR3 length: 12 amino acids. Germline CDR1 reads DFQATT; CDR2 reads SNEGSKA (reference sequence). Deletions cut 6 bases from V and 5 bases from J, with 12 bases between. The DNA for the CDR3 is TGCAGTGCCGTTTTAAGCGGAGATACGCAGTATTTT. Its protein is CSAVLSGDTQYF.

The chain employs TRBV2 and TRBJ2-1; 8 bases agree with TRBD1. Losses at the gene ends were 6 bases for V and 4 bases for J; bases not matched to a gene: 8. This CDR3 comprises 15 residues. Germline CDR1 SNHLY, CDR2 FYNNEI. CDR3 residues: CASRKDREAYNEQFF. The CDR3 region has the DNA TGTGCCAGCAGAAAGGACAGGGAAGCGTACAATGAGCAGTTCTTC.

The chain joins TRBV29-1 to TRBJ2-2; 8 positions match TRBD2. The CDR3 consists of 14 residues. J gave up 6 bases and V 6 bases, and 9 bases lay outside the gene matches. The germline V gene has CDR1 SQVTM and CDR2 ANQGSEA. This chain's CDR3 is CSVSAAGVSGELFF. In nucleotides, the CDR3 is TGCAGCGTGAGTGCAGCGGGAGTTTCCGGGGAGCTGTTTTTT.

The J gene is TRBJ1-2, the V gene TRBV20-1; 9 bases are shared with TRBD1. The CDR3 totals 14 residues. Per the germline V gene, CDR1 is DFQATT and CDR2 is SNEGSKA (reference sequence). Unmatched junction bases numbered 8, after V lost 5 bases and J lost 4 bases. CDR3 coding DNA: TGCAGTGCTGGGGAACAGGGGGCCCTCTATGGCTACACCTTC. Translated: CSAGEQGALYGYTF.

The chain joins TRBV11-1 to TRBJ2-1; TRBD1 matches at 9 bases. V trimming: 4 bases; J trimming: 6 bases; junction bases outside the gene matches: 7. The CDR3 is made up of 15 amino acids. The germline gives CDR1 SGHAT, CDR2 FQDESV (reference sequence). The CDR3 loop is CASSSRRDRANEQFF. The CDR3 DNA follows: TGTGCCAGCAGCTCCAGGCGGGACAGGGCCAATGAGCAGTTCTTC. The whole variable domain, remainder taken from reference TRBV11-1 and TRBJ2-1, is EAEVAQSPRYKITEKSQAVAFWCDPISGHATLYWYRQILGQGPELLVQFQDESVVDDSQLPKDRFSAERLKGVDSTLKIQPAELGDSAMYLCASSSRRDRANEQFFGPGTRLTVL.

The chain employs TRBV27 and TRBJ1-6; D gene unclear. V lost 3 bases to trimming and J lost 8 bases, with 11 bases between them. In germline, CDR1 is MNHEY, CDR2 SMNVEV (reference sequence). This CDR3 comprises 14 residues. CDR3 protein: CASSFEVTDSPLHF. Here the CDR3 DNA reads TGTGCCAGCAGTTTCGAGGTAACGGATTCACCCCTCCACTTT.

This rearrangement joins TRBV27 to TRBJ1-5; perhaps TRBD1 as D (6 bases). Germline CDR1 MNHEY, CDR2 SMNVEV (reference sequence). The CDR3 is 15 amino acids. V gave up 3 bases and J gave up 4 bases, with 13 bases separating them. The CDR3 is CASSFRRGSNQPQHF. The DNA for the CDR3 is TGTGCCAGCAGTTTTCGCAGGGGTAGTAATCAGCCCCAGCATTTT.

The chain uses TRBV18 and TRBJ2-1; D is unclear. There are 12 residues in the CDR3. With 4 bases removed from V and 8 bases from J, the gap between germline ends came to 9 bases. Per germline, CDR1 KGHSH and CDR2 LQKENI. CDR3 DNA: TGTGCCAGCTCACACGGGTGGGATGAGCAGTTCTTC. Encoded protein: CASSHGWDEQFF.

The J gene is TRBJ2-5, the V gene TRBV5-1; D may be TRBD1 (7 bases). This CDR3 comprises 14 residues. Trimming removed 3 bases at V and 1 base at J, with 10 bases between. The germline V gene has CDR1 SGHRS and CDR2 YFSETQ. The CDR3 sequence: CASSWRDSQETQYF. Here the CDR3 DNA reads TGCGCCAGCAGCTGGAGGGACAGCCAAGAGACCCAGTACTTC.

The J gene is TRBJ1-4, the V gene TRBV18; 9 bases line up with TRBD1. The germline gives CDR1 KGHSH, CDR2 LQKENI. Unmatched junction bases numbered 9, after V lost 6 bases and J lost 7 bases. The CDR3 runs 15 residues. The CDR3 reads CASSFGTGTTEKLFF. The CDR3 nucleotides are TGTGCCAGCTCGTTTGGGACAGGGACGACTGAAAAACTGTTTTTT.

This chain links TRBV10-3 with TRBJ1-5; the D is unclear. V lost 6 bases, J lost 6 bases, and 12 bases lay in between. Per germline, CDR1 ENHRY and CDR2 SYGVKD. This CDR3 spans 13 amino acids. CDR3 loop: CAIRGEGGQPQHF. The CDR3 DNA reads as TGTGCCATCAGGGGTGAGGGTGGTCAGCCCCAGCATTTT.

The CDR3 region has the DNA TGCAGTGCTAGCATAGACAGGGGCTATGGCTACACCTTC. Translation gives CSASIDRGYGYTF. This sequence joins TRBV20-1 and TRBJ1-2; 8 bases line up with TRBD1. CDR1 DFQATT and CDR2 SNEGSKA come from the germline V gene (reference sequence). The CDR3 loop spans 13 amino acids. With 3 bases clipped from V and 4 bases from J, the junction kept 4 bases outside the gene matches.

In this sample, this clonotype turned up a few times. This CDR3 is CSALSPGQGTREQYF. The DNA of the CDR3 is TGCAGTGCTCTAAGTCCGGGACAGGGGACGCGCGAGCAGTACTTC. V usage is TRBV20-1 and J usage is TRBJ2-7; 10 bases are shared with TRBD1. The CDR3 covers 15 residues. The germline V gene encodes CDR1 DFQATT and CDR2 SNEGSKA (reference sequence). Trimming cost V 5 bases and J 6 bases; bases outside gene matches: 13.

The V and J genes are TRBV6-6 and TRBJ1-6; D remains ambiguous. Germline CDR1 and CDR2: MNHNY and SVGAGI (reference sequence). This CDR3 is 16 amino acids long. Between the trimmed V and J ends, which lost 5 bases and 0 bases, there was a span of 11 bases. The CDR3 nucleotides read TGTGCCAGCAGTGCCGACGGTAGCTCCTATAATTCACCCCTCCACTTT. Translating gives CASSADGSSYNSPLHF.

The rearrangement joins TRBV20-1 to TRBJ1-6; 12 bases agree with TRBD1. The germline gives CDR1 DFQATT, CDR2 SNEGSKA (reference sequence). The junction had 9 bases not matched to a gene; V was cut back by 5 bases and J by 10 bases. This CDR3 has 15 amino acids. CDR3: CSASGTGGASSPLHF. CDR3 DNA sequence: TGCAGTGCTTCCGGGACAGGGGGCGCGTCATCACCCCTCCACTTT.

The V gene is TRBV20-1, the J gene TRBJ2-3, with D possibly being TRBD2 (6 bases). The V gene lost 3 bases and the J gene lost 0 bases, with 10 bases spanning the gap. The CDR3 spans 14 residues. Germline lookup yields CDR1 DFQATT and CDR2 SNEGSKA (reference sequence). CDR3 sequence reads: CSASGTGSTDTQYF. CDR3 bases: TGCAGTGCTAGCGGGACTGGGAGCACAGATACGCAGTATTTT.